Only one count was recorded for the clone carrying this TCR beta chain. Antigen specificity is unknown. A junction end diverges from the germline sequence, so it may reflect a read error. The sample belongs to a study of vaccination effects on CD4 cells after COVID-19. Across the study: Convalescent patients (n = two) were sampled 16 days and one week prevaccination.

Per the germline V gene, CDR1 is SGDLS and CDR2 is YYNGEE. This CDR3 region has 14 residues. TCRdb's copy holds only in-frame clones and misses some; the assay was immunoSEQ multiplex PCR. This table has around 49,000 clones, around 72% appearing once. ViraFEST expansion of antigen-specific CD4+ T cells with viral peptide pools preceded sequencing. Cultured cells yielded isolated CD4+ T cells after nine to ten days. SARS-CoV-2 infected the person between March and December 2020, as confirmed by PCR. On day 3 and again on day 7, half the medium was replaced with IL-2 medium. Study-wide results and caveats: The study dataset contains few convalescent patients and includes no early post-infection timepoints. Late post-vaccination samples showed marked contraction of infection- and vaccine-induced clones.

The TCR originated in a human donor who had a prior SARS-CoV-2 infection. The starting material was CD4+ T cells from PBMCs cultured with a peptide pool, obtained before COVID-19 vaccination. The chain employs TRBV9 and TRBJ2-7; 7 positions agree with TRBD2. The CDR3 region is CASSPRTRTYEQYF. CDR3 bases: TGTGCAAGCAGCCCTCGGACTAGGACCTACGAGCAGTACTTC. Full variable domain (outside the CDR3, taken from reference TRBV9 and TRBJ2-7): DSGVTQTPKHLITATGQRVTLRCSPRSGDLSVYWYQQSLDQGLQFLIQYYNGEERAKGNILERFSAQQFPDLHSELNLSSLELGDSALYFCASSPRTRTYEQYFGPGTRLTVT.